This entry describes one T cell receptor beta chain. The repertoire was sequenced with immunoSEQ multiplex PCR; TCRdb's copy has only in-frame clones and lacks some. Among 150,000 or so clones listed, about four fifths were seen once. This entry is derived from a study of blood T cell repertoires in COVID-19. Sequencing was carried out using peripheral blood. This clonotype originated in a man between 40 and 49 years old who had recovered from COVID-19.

CDR3 loop: CASSTGTGLGGELFF. The CDR3 DNA reads as TGTGCCAGTAGTACCGGGACAGGTCTTGGCGGGGAGCTGTTTTTT. This chain links TRBV19 with TRBJ2-2; 8 bases map to TRBD1. V shed 4 bases, J shed 7 bases, and the junction held 8 bases outside the gene matches. The CDR3 length is 15 residues. Germline assignment: CDR1 LNHDA and CDR2 SQIVND (reference sequence). The full variable domain, completed using reference TRBV19 and TRBJ2-2, is DGGITQSPKYLFRKEGQNVTLSCEQNLNHDAMYWYRQDPGQGLRLIYYSQIVNDFQKGDIAEGYSVSREKKESFPLTVTSAQKNPTAFYLCASSTGTGLGGELFFGEGSRLTVL.